This TCR beta chain was captured by sequencing in a study of CD8 T cells in ankylosing spondylitis. General observations from the study: Disease-linked clones were CD8+ and relatively rare in peripheral blood. Prior work had noted some motif variants in reactive arthritis blood and synovial fluid. Several highly homologous variants made up a TCR beta motif, and this motif appeared characteristic of ankylosing spondylitis blood.

V was clipped by 7 bases and J by 4 bases, with 11 bases between them. From germline, CDR1 is KGHDR and CDR2 SFDVKD. The CDR3 totals 13 residues. Many counts were recorded for this clonotype. The antigen is not known. Preparation of TCR beta libraries was done by quantitative 5'-RACE with molecular barcodes. From the 5' RACE reads, TCRdb called clonotypes with MiXCR, one entry per CDR3 protein. The sample lists 450,000 to 550,000 distinct CDR3 sequences, over 4% occurring once. Input material: blood, either unsorted or a sorted T cell fraction (not recorded which). The V call is TRBV24-1, the J call TRBJ2-3; D is unresolved. The origin of this receptor is a male donor with ankylosing spondylitis. CDR3 bases: TGTGCCACCAGAGCCAGCGTCCCAGATACGCAGTATTTT. Amino acid sequence: CATRASVPDTQYF.